The rows below give T cell receptor beta chains drawn from one sample of a study of blood T cell repertoires in COVID-19. Generated by immunoSEQ multiplex PCR, the TCRdb table keeps only in-frame clones and is missing some. The sample records 150,000 to 200,000 clones, 80% to 90% being singletons. Sequences were obtained from PBMCs or T cells enriched from blood (not recorded which). Receptor source: a woman in her late teens or twenties who had recovered from COVID-19. CDR3s include the opening cysteine and the closing phenylalanine or tryptophan. Fields, in order: D gene, clone size, V gene, J gene, CDR3 protein, CDR3 DNA. D genes are given only for firm matches. Clone size is stated in some rows and not others, as once, few, many or a class when expanded.

TRBD1	.	TRBV10-2	TRBJ2-7	CASIKDRVHEQYF	TGCGCCAGCATTAAGGACAGGGTCCACGAGCAGTACTTC
TRBD2	.	TRBV7-2	TRBJ2-5	CASSQNRREGETQYF	TGTGCCAGCAGCCAAAACCGGCGGGAGGGTGAGACCCAGTACTTC
.	.	TRBV18	TRBJ1-1	CASSPMQGIPNTEAFF	TGTGCCAGCTCACCAATGCAGGGCATACCGAACACTGAAGCTTTCTTT
.	.	TRBV19	TRBJ2-7	CASSEGGGSSYEQYF	TGTGCCAGTTCCGAAGGGGGGGGGAGCTCCTACGAGCAGTACTTC
TRBD1	once	TRBV24-1	TRBJ1-4	CATSDGTGWLNEKLFF	TGTGCCACCAGTGATGGGACAGGCTGGCTGAATGAAAAACTGTTTTTT
TRBD2	.	TRBV24-1	TRBJ2-2	CATSDLKVLAGANTGELFF	TGTGCCACCAGTGATTTAAAGGTATTAGCGGGAGCGAACACCGGGGAGCTGTTTTTT
TRBD1	.	TRBV18	TRBJ1-4	CASSRDRVEKLFF	TGTGCCAGCTCCCGGGACAGGGTTGAAAAACTGTTTTTT
.	.	TRBV12-3/TRBV12-4	TRBJ1-1	CASSLQVNTEAFF	TGTGCCAGCAGTTTGCAGGTGAACACTGAAGCTTTCTTT
.	once	TRBV5-1	TRBJ2-2	CASSFRTATNTGELFF	TGCGCCAGCAGCTTCAGGACTGCCACGAACACCGGGGAGCTGTTTTTT
.	few	TRBV9	TRBJ1-3	CASSVGRISGNTIYF	TGTGCCAGCAGCGTAGGCAGGATCTCTGGAAACACCATATATTTT
TRBD1	.	TRBV7-9	TRBJ2-7	CASSPGTGGRSYEQYF	TGTGCCAGCAGTCCCGGGACAGGGGGACGATCCTACGAGCAGTACTTC
.	once	TRBV5-6	TRBJ1-3	CASSLLQVTSGNTIYF	TGTGCCAGCAGCTTGCTACAGGTTACCTCTGGAAACACCATATATTTT
.	.	TRBV19	TRBJ1-1	CASSMSVTEAFF	TGTGCCAGTAGTATGAGCGTTACTGAAGCTTTCTTT
.	few	TRBV6-4	TRBJ2-5	CASSDPGHLRETQYF	TGTGCCAGCAGTGACCCCGGACACCTACGGGAGACCCAGTACTTC
TRBD2	.	TRBV11-3	TRBJ2-5	CASSPRRGGQETQYF	TGTGCCAGCAGTCCCCGCCGGGGGGGTCAAGAGACCCAGTACTTC
.	.	TRBV11-2	TRBJ1-2	CASSLATAMGYGYTF	TGTGCCAGCAGCTTGGCGACAGCCATGGGATATGGCTACACCTTC
.	.	TRBV3-1/TRBV3-2	TRBJ2-3	CASSPAGAEGTDTQYF	TGTGCCAGCAGCCCCGCAGGAGCGGAAGGCACAGATACGCAGTATTTT
TRBD2	few	TRBV7-2	TRBJ2-5	CASSLGLAGGETQYF	TGTGCCAGCAGCTTGGGACTAGCGGGTGGGGAGACCCAGTACTTC
.	.	TRBV11-2	TRBJ2-1	CASSLGVGVVDEQFF	TGTGCCAGCAGCTTAGGTGTGGGAGTAGTCGATGAGCAGTTCTTC
.	.	TRBV4-1	TRBJ2-1	CASSPGESYNEQFF	TGCGCCAGCAGCCCTGGAGAGTCCTACAATGAGCAGTTCTTC
.	.	TRBV3-1/TRBV3-2	TRBJ2-1	CASSRNSEQFF	TGTGCCAGCAGCCGCAATAGTGAGCAGTTCTTC
.	.	TRBV7-9	TRBJ1-4	CASSMQGFVGEKLFF	TGTGCCAGCAGCATGCAGGGTTTCGTTGGTGAAAAACTGTTTTTT
.	.	TRBV30	TRBJ2-1	CAWSLGLGNEQFF	TGTGCCTGGAGCCTCGGCCTAGGCAATGAGCAGTTCTTC
TRBD1	.	TRBV7-6	TRBJ1-1	CASSTRAQGFTEAFF	TGTGCCAGCAGCACCCGCGCACAGGGGTTCACTGAAGCTTTCTTT
.	.	TRBV6-1	TRBJ2-3	CASSEARGALTDTQYF	TGTGCCAGCAGTGAAGCCCGGGGGGCCCTCACAGATACGCAGTATTTT
.	.	TRBV6-1	TRBJ1-5	CASSERDTVHQPQHF	TGTGCCAGCAGTGAACGGGACACGGTCCATCAGCCCCAGCATTTT
.	.	TRBV6-5	TRBJ1-2	CASFGGLQTNGYTF	TGTGCCAGTTTCGGTGGACTCCAAACAAATGGCTACACCTTC
TRBD1	.	TRBV6-9	TRBJ1-4	CANTGEKKLFF	TGTGCCAACACAGGGGAGAAAAAACTGTTTTTT
TRBD1	.	TRBV7-8	TRBJ1-5	CASSLGGQYSNQPQHF	TGTGCCAGCAGCTTAGGGGGACAGTATAGCAATCAGCCCCAGCATTTT
TRBD2	.	TRBV5-1	TRBJ2-1	CASGPFSGGYNEQFF	TGCGCCAGCGGCCCCTTTAGCGGGGGATACAATGAGCAGTTCTTC
.	once	TRBV19	TRBJ1-1	CASTMGTGAFF	TGTGCCAGTACCATGGGTACGGGAGCTTTCTTT
.	.	TRBV5-1	TRBJ2-1	CASSWNSEGEQFF	TGCGCCAGCAGCTGGAACTCGGAGGGGGAGCAGTTCTTC
.	once	TRBV3-1/TRBV3-2	TRBJ1-5	CASSQDVVNQPQHF	TGTGCCAGCAGCCAAGACGTCGTCAATCAGCCCCAGCATTTT
.	.	TRBV2	TRBJ1-1	CASGAPLNTEAFF	TGTGCCAGCGGGGCTCCATTGAACACTGAAGCTTTCTTT
TRBD1	few	TRBV6-2/TRBV6-3	TRBJ1-2	CASSPGTGYGYTF	TGTGCCAGCAGTCCCGGGACAGGCTATGGCTACACCTTC
.	.	TRBV19	TRBJ1-5	CASSIGGAGRQPQHF	TGTGCCAGTAGTATCGGGGGGGCTGGTCGTCAGCCCCAGCATTTT
TRBD1	.	TRBV19	TRBJ1-2	CASTGTGVYTF	TGTGCCAGTACCGGGACAGGGGTCTACACCTTC
.	.	TRBV7-8	TRBJ1-5	CASSLAGVVWRDQPQHF	TGTGCCAGCAGCTTAGCGGGGGTTGTGTGGAGGGATCAGCCCCAGCATTTT
TRBD2	few	TRBV4-2	TRBJ2-3	CASSQDGGSGGGTDTQYF	TGTGCCAGCAGCCAAGATGGTGGTAGCGGGGGTGGCACAGATACGCAGTATTTT
.	.	TRBV4-2	TRBJ1-5	CASSRVMGNQPQHF	TGTGCCAGCAGCCGAGTTATGGGCAATCAGCCCCAGCATTTT
.	.	TRBV4-2	TRBJ1-1	CASSQPDRYTEAFF	TGTGCCAGCAGCCAACCGGACAGATACACTGAAGCTTTCTTT
TRBD2	.	TRBV5-4	TRBJ2-5	CASSPGLAGEETQYF	TGTGCCAGCAGCCCGGGACTAGCGGGGGAAGAGACCCAGTACTTC
TRBD2	.	TRBV19	TRBJ2-1	CASSHRDVGRDEQFF	TGTGCCAGTAGCCACCGGGACGTAGGGAGGGATGAGCAGTTCTTC
.	.	TRBV7-9	TRBJ2-7	CASSLGSPVYEQYF	TGTGCCAGCAGCTTAGGATCTCCGGTCTACGAGCAGTACTTC
TRBD2	.	TRBV2	TRBJ2-7	CASSRGGTSGSREQYF	TGTGCCAGCAGTCGGGGGGGGACTAGCGGGAGTCGGGAGCAGTACTTC
TRBD2	.	TRBV11-2	TRBJ2-7	CASTTLMAGDLNRAYEQYF	TGTGCCAGCACCACCTTAATGGCGGGGGACCTCAATCGGGCCTACGAGCAGTACTTC
TRBD1	.	TRBV19	TRBJ1-1	CASRTGQITEAFF	TGTGCCAGCCGGACAGGGCAAATAACTGAAGCTTTCTTT